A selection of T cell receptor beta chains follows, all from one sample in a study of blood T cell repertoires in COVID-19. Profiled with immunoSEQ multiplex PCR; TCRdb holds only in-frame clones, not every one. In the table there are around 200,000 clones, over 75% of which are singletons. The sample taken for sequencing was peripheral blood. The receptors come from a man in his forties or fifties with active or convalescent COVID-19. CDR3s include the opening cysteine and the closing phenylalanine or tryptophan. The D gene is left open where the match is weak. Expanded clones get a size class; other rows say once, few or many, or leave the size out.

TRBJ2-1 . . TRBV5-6 TGTGCCAGCAGCTGGGCGCCAGGGTCTTTAAATGAGCAGTTCTTC CASSWAPGSLNEQFF
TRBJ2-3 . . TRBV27 TGTGCCAGCAGTCCCCTACAGGGTGTGGGGCCCACAGATACGCAGTATTTT CASSPLQGVGPTDTQYF
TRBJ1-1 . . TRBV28 TGTGCCAGCAGTTCCCCGGGTAGCACTGAAGCTTTCTTT CASSSPGSTEAFF
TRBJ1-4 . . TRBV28 TGTGCCAGCAGTTTAAATGTAGGGAACGCCGGGGGTGGAAAACTGTTTTTT CASSLNVGNAGGGKLFF
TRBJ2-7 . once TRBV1 TGCACCAGCAGCCAACAAAGACAGGGACTCTCCTACGAGCAGTACTTC CTSSQQRQGLSYEQYF
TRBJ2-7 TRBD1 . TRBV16 TGTGCCAGCAGCCAATTTTCAGGGGGCGAGCAGTACTTC CASSQFSGGEQYF
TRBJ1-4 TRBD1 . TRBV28 TGTGCCAGCAGTTTCGGGGGACCCGGACAGGGGGACTTGTTTTTT CASSFGGPGQGDLFF
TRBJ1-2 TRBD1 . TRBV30 TGTGCCTGGAAATTCGGACAGGCTTTACATGGCTACACCTTC CAWKFGQALHGYTF
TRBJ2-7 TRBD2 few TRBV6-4 TGTGCCAGCAGTGACTCTAGCGGGGGGGCCTACGAGCAGTACTTC CASSDSSGGAYEQYF
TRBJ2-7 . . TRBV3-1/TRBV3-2 TGTGCCAGCAGCCAAGAGCCGGAGGAATCCTACGAGCAGTACTTC CASSQEPEESYEQYF
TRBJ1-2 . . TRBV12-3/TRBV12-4 TGTGCCAGCAGTTTCAACTTTAACTATGGCTACACCTTC CASSFNFNYGYTF
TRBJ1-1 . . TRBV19 TGTGCCAGTAGTATTAATACCGGGACAAACACTGAAGCTTTCTTT CASSINTGTNTEAFF
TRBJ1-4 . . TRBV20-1 TGCAGTGCCCGACCACAGGAAAAACTGTTTTTT CSARPQEKLFF
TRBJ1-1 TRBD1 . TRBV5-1 TGCGCCAGCAGCCTACAGGGGGCTGAAGCTTTCTTT CASSLQGAEAFF
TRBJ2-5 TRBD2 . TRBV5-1 TGCGCCAGCAGCCGGACTAGCGGGGAAAAGACCCAGTACTTC CASSRTSGEKTQYF
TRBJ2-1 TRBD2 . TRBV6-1 TGTGCCAGCAGTGAAACCCAAACGGGGGGGAATGAGCAGTTCTTC CASSETQTGGNEQFF
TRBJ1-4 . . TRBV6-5 TGTGCCAGCAGTTACGGGGGGGGCAGTGAAAAACTGTTTTTT CASSYGGGSEKLFF
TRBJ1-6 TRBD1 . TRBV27 TGTGCCAGCGGGTCGACAGGGGGTAATTCACCCCTCCACTTT CASGSTGGNSPLHF
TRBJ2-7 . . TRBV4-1 TGCGCCAGCAGCCAAATCGACGGCGGTTCCTACGAGCAGTACTTC CASSQIDGGSYEQYF
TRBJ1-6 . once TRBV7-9 TGTGCCAGCAGCTTATTACCGGATTCACCCCTCCACTTT CASSLLPDSPLHF
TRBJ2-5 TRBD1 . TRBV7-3 TGTGCCAGCAGCTCAGGGACAGGGGGCGAGACCCAGTACTTC CASSSGTGGETQYF
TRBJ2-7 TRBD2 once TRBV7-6 TGTGCCAGCAGCTTAGGGGGAGCGGGAGGGCGATACGAGCAGTACTTC CASSLGGAGGRYEQYF
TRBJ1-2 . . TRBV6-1 TGTGCCAGCAGTTCGATTCGGACAGACTATGGCTACACCTTC CASSSIRTDYGYTF
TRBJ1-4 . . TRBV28 TGTGCCAGCAGTTCCCCTCGGGCCAGCGGGAATGAAAAACTGTTTTTT CASSSPRASGNEKLFF
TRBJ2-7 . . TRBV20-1 TGCAGTGCTAGTATCGCGCACGAGCAGTACTTC CSASIAHEQYF
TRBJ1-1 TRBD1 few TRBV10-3 TGTGCCATCAGTCCTAGTTTGACAGGGGGGTACACTGAAGCTTTCTTT CAISPSLTGGYTEAFF
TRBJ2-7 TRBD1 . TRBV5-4 TGTGCCAGTTCCAGCCGGGACAGGGGAATCGAGCAGTACTTC CASSSRDRGIEQYF
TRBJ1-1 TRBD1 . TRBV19 TGTGCCAGTAGTATTAGTGGGGGACAGTCGAACACTGAAGCTTTCTTT CASSISGGQSNTEAFF
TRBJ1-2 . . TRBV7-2 TGTGCCAGCAGCCCGTCGCAGGTTTCTAACTATGGCTACACCTTC CASSPSQVSNYGYTF
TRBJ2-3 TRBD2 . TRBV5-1 TGCGCCAGCAGGGCAGGCGGGGGTAACACAGATACGCAGTATTTT CASRAGGGNTDTQYF
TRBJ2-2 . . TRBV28 TGTGCCAGCAGTCCTTGGGCAGTCCCCGGGGAGCTGTTTTTT CASSPWAVPGELFF